This entry lists 32 T cell receptor beta chains sequenced from one sample in a study of T cell responses to AZD1222 COVID-19 vaccine. Sequencing used immunoSEQ multiplex PCR; TCRdb keeps in-frame clones, though not all of them. The sample has about 86,000 clones; roughly 90% are singletons. The sample was peripheral blood, taken 28 days after the second AZD1222 dose. These TCRs come from an adult who received the AZD1222 COVID-19 vaccine.

The chain employs TRBV12-3 or TRBV12-4 and TRBJ2-2; D gene uncertain. The CDR3 sequence is 12 residues long. The germline V and J ends were trimmed by 7 bases and 1 base, with 4 bases remaining between them. CDR3 in amino acids: CASNMNTGELFF. The CDR3 DNA reads as TGTGCCAGCAACATGAACACCGGGGAGCTGTTTTTT.

This clone was found a few times. The rearrangement links TRBV27 to TRBJ2-3; D may correspond to TRBD1 or TRBD2 (5 bases each). V dropped 5 bases and J dropped 5 bases, with 20 bases sitting between them. The CDR3 is made up of 16 amino acids. Germline lookup yields CDR1 MNHEY and CDR2 SMNVEV (reference sequence). Here the CDR3 DNA reads TGTGCCAGCAGTGACTCTGGGGACGGGACGGGAGATACGCAGTATTTT. Translating it yields CASSDSGDGTGDTQYF.

This chain uses TRBV6-5 with TRBJ1-6; no reliable D call. CDR1 is MNHEY, CDR2 SVGAGI, per germline. The V end lost 2 bases, the J end lost 4 bases, and 6 bases lay between the germline ends. The CDR3 consists of 14 residues. CDR3 loop: CASSYTVYNSPLHF. The CDR3, as DNA: TGTGCCAGCAGTTACACAGTGTATAATTCACCCCTCCACTTT.

The gene calls are TRBV28 and TRBJ2-1; 7 bases are shared with TRBD2. The CDR3 loop spans 16 amino acids. The ends lost 0 bases at V and 0 bases at J; junction bases unmatched: 2. CDR1 and CDR2 (germline): MDHEN, SYDVKM. CDR3 residues: CASSLWGGSSYNEQFF. The CDR3 DNA reads as TGTGCCAGCAGTTTATGGGGCGGGAGCTCCTACAATGAGCAGTTCTTC.

The chain carries TRBV2 and TRBJ1-1; D unclear. The ends were cut back, 6 bases at V and 7 bases at J, with 15 bases in the middle. The CDR3 has 13 residues. Germline V gene lookup returns CDR1 SNHLY and CDR2 FYNNEI. The CDR3 here is CASSLGSLGEAFF. DNA of the CDR3: TGTGCCAGCAGCTTGGGGTCGTTAGGTGAAGCTTTCTTT. Based on the CDR3 plus reference TRBV2 and TRBJ1-1, the full variable domain is EPEVTQTPSHQVTQMGQEVILRCVPISNHLYFYWYRQILGQKVEFLVSFYNNEISEKSEIFDDQFSVERPDGSNFTLKIRSTKLEDSAMYFCASSLGSLGEAFFGQGTRLTVV.

This sequence joins TRBV10-3 and TRBJ2-7, with 7 nucleotides matching TRBD2. V lost 4 bases, J lost 4 bases, and 1 base stayed unmatched. Germline V gene sequence: CDR1 ENHRY, CDR2 SYGVKD. This CDR3 is built from 12 residues. In DNA, the CDR3 is TGTGCCATCAGTGGGGAGGGATACGAGCAGTACTTC. Amino acid sequence: CAISGEGYEQYF.

The chain's CDR3 is CASSQGSRISYEQYF. The CDR3 DNA reads TGCGCCAGCAGCCAAGGCTCCAGGATTTCCTACGAGCAGTACTTC. V is TRBV4-3 and J is TRBJ2-7; D gene uncertain. Trimming removed 1 base at V and 1 base at J, with 11 bases between. CDR1 is LGHNA and CDR2 is YSLEER in the germline V gene. This CDR3 is built from 15 residues.

A few counts support this clone. The chain combines TRBV2 with TRBJ2-7; D is ambiguous. CDR3 length equals 10 residues. CDR1 SNHLY and CDR2 FYNNEI come from the germline V gene. With 4 bases removed from V and 7 bases from J, the gap between germline ends came to 5 bases. The CDR3 nucleotides read TGTGCCAGCAGTGGGGTGGAGCAGTACTTC. It encodes CASSGVEQYF.

The rearrangement uses TRBV5-6 and TRBJ1-6; a possible D gene is TRBD1 (5 bases). The CDR3 spans 15 residues. Germline V CDR1 and CDR2: SGHDT, YYEEEE. Trimming left V 6 bases short and J 5 bases short, with 15 bases between. The DNA for the CDR3 is TGTGCCAGCAACCTTGGACAAGGGAATAATTCACCCCTCCACTTT. It yields the protein CASNLGQGNNSPLHF.

The V call is TRBV7-2, the J call TRBJ1-1, with unresolved D. The V gene's germline CDR1 is SGHTA and CDR2 FQGNSA. Trimming removed 2 bases at V and 4 bases at J, with 11 bases between. The CDR3 consists of 14 residues. CDR3 bases: TGTGCCAGCAGCTTAATGGAGGCCAGCACTGAAGCTTTCTTT. Translating it yields CASSLMEASTEAFF. The full variable domain, rest sourced from reference TRBV7-2 and TRBJ1-1, is GAGVSQSPSNKVTEKGKDVELRCDPISGHTALYWYRQSLGQGLEFLIYFQGNSAPDKSGLPSDRFSAERTGGSVSTLTIQRTQQEDSAVYLCASSLMEASTEAFFGQGTRLTVV.

The chain links TRBV19 to TRBJ1-3; D is uncertain. The CDR3 runs to 14 residues. The germline V gene has CDR1 LNHDA and CDR2 SQIVND (reference sequence). Trimming stripped 7 bases from V and 4 bases from J, with 14 bases between. CDR3 sequence (DNA): TGTGCCAGTACTCCCCCTGAACGGGGAAACACCATATATTTT. The encoded protein is CASTPPERGNTIYF.

The genes are TRBV23-1 and TRBJ2-7, with 8 bases that match TRBD2. TRBV23-1 is known as an ORF, though its function is uncertain. The length of the CDR3 is 17 residues. Trimming cost V 8 bases and J 1 base; bases outside gene matches: 16. In nucleotides, the CDR3 is TGCGCCAGCTCCTCCCCGGGGGGGGTCGAGACGTCCTACGAGCAGTACTTC. Its protein is CASSSPGGVETSYEQYF.

The CDR3: CASRSVWETTDTQYF. As DNA, the CDR3 is TGTGCCAGCAGGTCCGTTTGGGAGACGACAGATACGCAGTATTTT. The rearrangement uses TRBV2 and TRBJ2-3; TRBD2 is a possible D gene (5 bases). This CDR3 contains 15 residues. Trimming left V 6 bases short and J 3 bases short, with 16 bases between. The germline V gene encodes CDR1 SNHLY and CDR2 FYNNEI.

The chain combines TRBV7-2 with TRBJ1-3; D may be TRBD1 (5 bases). Germline V gene data show CDR1 as SGHTA and CDR2 as FQGNSA. Trimming pared 5 bases from V and 0 bases from J, leaving 11 bases between. This CDR3 comprises 15 residues. CDR3 sequence: CASSPGGISGNTIYF. The CDR3 region has the DNA TGTGCCAGCAGCCCCGGGGGGATCTCTGGAAACACCATATATTTT.

On this clone itself: One end of the junction fails to match germline, which may point to a read error. The V gene is TRBV7-8, the J gene TRBJ2-2, with 7 positions matching TRBD1. The CDR3 has 19 amino acids. Germline CDR1 reads SGHVS; CDR2 reads FQNEAQ. CDR3: CASSLEGRIRDSLPRLMIF. CDR3 DNA sequence: TGTGCCAGCAGCTTAGAGGGCCGCATCCGGGACAGTCTCCCTCGGCTGATGATTTTT.

The chain uses TRBV11-3 and TRBJ2-1, with 12 nucleotides matching TRBD2. The junction had 11 bases not matched to a gene; V was cut back by 6 bases and J by 5 bases. The CDR3 is 17 amino acids. The germline V gene has CDR1 SGHNT and CDR2 YENEEA. The CDR3 nucleotides are TGTGCCAGCAGTCCAAATTCAAGACTAGCGGGGGACAATGAGCAGTTCTTC. This encodes CASSPNSRLAGDNEQFF.

V gene TRBV6-6 combines with J gene TRBJ2-3; D may be TRBD1 (5 bases). Trimming cost V 7 bases and J 2 bases, with 19 bases left between them. The CDR3 has 16 amino acids. Germline CDR1 and CDR2: MNHNY and SVGAGI (reference sequence). CDR3 sequence reads: CASTYTRQIDTDTQYF. The CDR3, as DNA: TGTGCCAGCACCTACACCCGACAGATAGACACAGATACGCAGTATTTT.

CDR3 amino acids: CASSFRGSVGELFF. The CDR3 bases are TGTGCCAGCAGCTTCAGGGGTTCGGTCGGGGAGCTGTTTTTT. The chain links TRBV5-6 to TRBJ2-2, with D possibly matching TRBD1 (6 bases). Germline CDR1 and CDR2: SGHDT and YYEEEE. V lost 2 bases to trimming and J lost 7 bases, with 12 bases between them. The CDR3 has 14 amino acids.

The V and J genes are TRBV6-4 and TRBJ2-3; D not certain. CDR1 is MRHNA and CDR2 is SNTAGT in the germline V gene. V dropped 3 bases and J dropped 1 base, with 8 bases sitting between them. This CDR3 is 14 amino acids long. The DNA for the CDR3 is TGTGCCAGCAGTGAAGGGTTTCGCACAGATACGCAGTATTTT. Its protein is CASSEGFRTDTQYF.

The rearrangement uses TRBV6-1 and TRBJ1-5, with a weak D call TRBD1 (6 bases). V lost 4 bases to trimming and J lost 0 bases, with 13 bases between them. The CDR3 contains 16 residues. Per germline, CDR1 MNHNS and CDR2 SASEGT. The DNA of the CDR3 is TGTGCCAGCAGTGCCCAGGGGTACCATAGCAATCAGCCCCAGCATTTT. This encodes CASSAQGYHSNQPQHF.

The chain carries TRBV19 and TRBJ1-4; D is undetermined. CDR1 is LNHDA and CDR2 is SQIVND in the germline V gene (reference sequence). The V gene lost 3 bases and the J gene lost 8 bases, with 10 bases spanning the gap. The CDR3 has 13 residues. CDR3 region: CASSISRGEKLFF. CDR3 bases: TGTGCCAGTAGTATCAGCCGCGGGGAAAAACTGTTTTTT.

The chain carries TRBV5-1 and TRBJ1-1, with TRBD1 identical over 7 bases. Looked up from germline, CDR1 is SGHRS and CDR2 is YFSETQ. The trim removed 4 bases at V and 7 bases at J, leaving 13 bases unmatched. CDR3 length equals 15 residues. CDR3 sequence (DNA): TGCGCCAGCAGCGGGGATGGGACAGTTACCTTTGAAGCTTTCTTT. Protein product: CASSGDGTVTFEAFF.

This chain uses TRBV5-6 with TRBJ1-5, with a weak D call TRBD1 (6 bases). The CDR3 is 14 residues long. The V gene lost 4 bases and the J gene lost 0 bases, with 8 bases spanning the gap. CDR1 is SGHDT, CDR2 YYEEEE, per germline. The DNA of the CDR3 is TGTGCCAGCAGCGGGGGGCTTAGCAATCAGCCCCAGCATTTT. It translates to CASSGGLSNQPQHF.

The chain has TRBV5-1 and TRBJ2-5; TRBD1 or TRBD2 may be the D gene (5 bases each). Germline assignment: CDR1 SGHRS and CDR2 YFSETQ. The germline V and J ends were trimmed by 4 bases and 2 bases, with 12 bases remaining between them. The CDR3 loop spans 14 amino acids. The CDR3 protein is CASSRGTSQETQYF. CDR3 DNA sequence: TGCGCCAGCAGCAGAGGGACGTCGCAAGAGACCCAGTACTTC.

This chain joins TRBV28 and TRBJ1-2, with 10 bases lining up with TRBD1. Trimming at V came to 1 base and at J to 8 bases, leaving 10 bases not matched to a gene. The V gene's germline CDR1 is MDHEN and CDR2 SYDVKM. CDR3 size: 16 residues. CDR3 nucleotides: TGTGCCAGCAGTTTATTTTCCGGGACAGGGGCACAAGGCTACACCTTC. Amino acid sequence: CASSLFSGTGAQGYTF.

This rearrangement joins TRBV6-5 to TRBJ1-1; 8 positions agree with TRBD1. The trim removed 2 bases at V and 5 bases at J, leaving 7 bases unmatched. The CDR3 is 15 amino acids. From germline, CDR1 is MNHEY and CDR2 SVGAGI. The DNA of the CDR3 is TGTGCCAGCAGTTACCGCAGGGGGCGCGGGACTGAAGCTTTCTTT. This encodes CASSYRRGRGTEAFF.

The gene calls are TRBV7-3 and TRBJ2-5, with 8 bases lining up with TRBD1. This CDR3 comprises 14 residues. V dropped 5 bases and J dropped 4; count of bases not matched to a gene: 6. Germline V CDR1 and CDR2: SGHTA, FQGTGA. The CDR3 DNA follows: TGTGCCAGCAGCCCGACAGGGGTCGGAGAGACCCAGTACTTC. Translation gives CASSPTGVGETQYF.

V is TRBV11-2 and J is TRBJ1-6, with a tentative D call TRBD1 (6 bases). The V end lost 0 bases, the J end lost 10 bases, and 16 bases lay between the germline ends. Germline V gene sequence: CDR1 SGHAT, CDR2 FQNNGV. This CDR3 is built from 16 residues. The chain's CDR3 is CASSLDPGAQGSPLHF. CDR3 coding DNA: TGTGCCAGCAGCTTAGATCCGGGGGCGCAAGGGTCACCCCTCCACTTT.

V usage is TRBV2 and J usage is TRBJ1-6, with a weak D call TRBD1 (5 bases). CDR1 SNHLY and CDR2 FYNNEI come from the germline V gene. Trimming removed 6 bases from V and 6 bases from J, with 12 bases in between. This CDR3 region has 14 residues. CDR3 coding DNA: TGTGCCAGCAGGCCGACAGCACCTAATTCACCCCTCCACTTT. This codes for CASRPTAPNSPLHF.

V usage is TRBV19 and J usage is TRBJ2-2, with 9 positions matching TRBD1. The CDR3 contains 18 residues. Per germline, CDR1 LNHDA and CDR2 SQIVND (reference sequence). V shed 6 bases, J shed 2 bases, and the junction held 13 bases outside the gene matches. The CDR3 spells CASSYKWGGQGNTGELFF. CDR3 nucleotides: TGTGCCAGTAGCTATAAATGGGGGGGACAGGGAAACACCGGGGAGCTGTTTTTT. Full variable domain (missing parts from reference TRBV19 and TRBJ2-2): DGGITQSPKYLFRKEGQNVTLSCEQNLNHDAMYWYRQDPGQGLRLIYYSQIVNDFQKGDIAEGYSVSREKKESFPLTVTSAQKNPTAFYLCASSYKWGGQGNTGELFFGEGSRLTVL.

DNA of the CDR3: TGTGCCAGCACCCCAGCCGCTCCTAGCGGGAGTACCTACAATGAGCAGTTCTTC. It encodes CASTPAAPSGSTYNEQFF. The chain has TRBV5-8 and TRBJ2-1; 10 nucleotides line up with TRBD2. Germline assignment: CDR1 SGHTS and CDR2 YDEGEE. Trimming took 6 bases from V and 2 from J; bases not matched to a gene: 14. CDR3 size: 18 residues.

This clone was seen only once. This chain connects TRBV6-4 to TRBJ2-3; 9 bases match TRBD2. Germline-derived CDR1 and CDR2 are MRHNA and SNTAGT. The J segment lost 6 bases and the V segment lost 2 bases, leaving 6 bases of the junction unmatched. The CDR3 covers 15 residues. In nucleotides, the CDR3 is TGTGCCAGCAGTGACGGGGCGGGAGGGCCGGATACGCAGTATTTT. Translating gives CASSDGAGGPDTQYF.